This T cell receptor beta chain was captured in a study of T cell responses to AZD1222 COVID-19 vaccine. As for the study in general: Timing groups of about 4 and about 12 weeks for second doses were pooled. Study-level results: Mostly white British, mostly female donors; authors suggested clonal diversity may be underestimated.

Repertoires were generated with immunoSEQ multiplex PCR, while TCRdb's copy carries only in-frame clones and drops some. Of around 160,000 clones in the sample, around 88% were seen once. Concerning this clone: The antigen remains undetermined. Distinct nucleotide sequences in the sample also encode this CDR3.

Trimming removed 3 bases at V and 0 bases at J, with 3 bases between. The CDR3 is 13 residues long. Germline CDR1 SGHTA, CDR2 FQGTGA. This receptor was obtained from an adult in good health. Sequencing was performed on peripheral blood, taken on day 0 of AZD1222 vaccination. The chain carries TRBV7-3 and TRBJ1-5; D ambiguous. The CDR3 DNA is TGTGCCAGCAGCTTGGATAGCAATCAGCCCCAGCATTTT. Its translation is CASSLDSNQPQHF.